These 6 T cell receptor beta chains came from one sample sequenced in a study of a mutant IDH1 vaccine in newly diagnosed glioma. As to time point: week 23, last vaccination. The investigators gave 300 ug of mutant IDH1 20-mer peptide in each vaccine dose, together with topical imiquimod. Profiled with immunoSEQ multiplex PCR; TCRdb holds only in-frame clones, not every one. Among 70,000 to 95,000 clones listed, more than 80% were seen once. These TCRs are of unknown antigen specificity. The sequenced sample was PBMCs, obtained from a glioma patient whose treatment included an IDH1 peptide vaccine. These receptors were collected from a woman in her 50s with glioma.

The chain recombines TRBV29-1 with TRBJ2-1; D remains unclear. V was cut by 7 bases and J by 10 bases, with 11 bases left in between. The length of the CDR3 is 10 residues. Germline CDR1 and CDR2: SQVTM and ANQGSEA. The CDR3 sequence is CSAMWQEQFF. The CDR3 DNA follows: TGCAGCGCTATGTGGCAAGAGCAGTTCTTC.

The rearrangement joins TRBV29-1 to TRBJ2-7, with D perhaps matching TRBD2 (5 bases). V dropped 2 bases and J dropped 2 bases, with 13 bases sitting between them. The CDR3 is 14 amino acids. Looked up from germline, CDR1 is SQVTM and CDR2 is ANQGSEA. The CDR3 is CSVETGRTPYEQYF. The CDR3 region has the DNA TGCAGCGTTGAAACGGGAAGAACGCCCTACGAGCAGTACTTC.

The chain recombines TRBV29-1 with TRBJ1-2; no firm D call. This CDR3 is 15 amino acids long. Germline CDR1 is SQVTM and CDR2 is ANQGSEA. The germline V and J ends were trimmed by 0 bases and 4 bases, with 15 bases remaining between them. CDR3 sequence reads: CSVEDPAGSFYGYTF. The CDR3 nucleotides are TGCAGCGTTGAAGATCCGGCAGGATCCTTCTATGGCTACACCTTC.

This chain's CDR3 is CASSWGQGIAGELFF. The DNA for the CDR3 is TGTGCCAGCAGCTGGGGACAGGGTATAGCCGGGGAGCTGTTTTTT. The chain joins TRBV5-6 to TRBJ2-2; 9 bases are a match to TRBD1. The CDR3 is 15 residues long. V was clipped by 3 bases and J by 6 bases; unmatched bases: 6. CDR1 and CDR2 (germline): SGHDT, YYEEEE. The whole variable domain, remainder taken from reference TRBV5-6 and TRBJ2-2, is DAGVTQSPTHLIKTRGQQVTLRCSPKSGHDTVSWYQQALGQGPQFIFQYYEEEERQRGNFPDRFSGHQFPNYSSELNVNALLLGDSALYLCASSWGQGIAGELFFGEGSRLTVL.

The chain joins TRBV5-1 to TRBJ2-7, with D perhaps matching TRBD1 or TRBD2 (5 bases each). This CDR3 region has 17 residues. V lost 3 bases to trimming and J lost 2 bases, with 21 bases between them. Germline lookup yields CDR1 SGHRS and CDR2 YFSETQ. This chain's CDR3 is CASSYIKGTATAYEQYF. CDR3 nucleotide sequence: TGCGCCAGCAGCTATATCAAGGGGACCGCAACTGCCTACGAGCAGTACTTC.

As to this clone: This CDR3 is also generated by other DNA sequences in the sample. The chain carries TRBV20-1 and TRBJ1-1; TRBD1 matches 7 bases. This CDR3 has 11 amino acids. Germline-derived CDR1 and CDR2 are DFQATT and SNEGSKA (reference sequence). Losses at the gene ends were 6 bases for V and 7 bases for J; bases not matched to a gene: 5. Written as DNA, the CDR3 is TGCAGTGCCAGGGACAGCCTTGAAGCTTTCTTT. Translated: CSARDSLEAFF.